Shown below are 32 T cell receptor beta chains from a single sample sequenced in a study of PD-L1 blockade in urothelial cancer. Sequenced by immunoSEQ multiplex PCR; TCRdb stores in-frame clones only, minus some. The data contain approximately 110,000 clones, approximately 85% of them singletons. The sample was PBMCs, taken around atezolizumab (anti-PD-L1) treatment. The receptors here all came from a man aged 45 to 65 with urothelial cancer.

The chain employs TRBV5-1 and TRBJ2-7; 14 positions match TRBD2. The ends lost 4 bases at V and 4 bases at J; junction bases unmatched: 7. The CDR3 extends over 16 amino acids. The germline CDR1 and CDR2 sequences are SGHRS and YFSETQ. The CDR3 spells CASSLAGTSGSYEQYF. The CDR3 region has the DNA TGCGCCAGCAGCCTGGCCGGGACTAGCGGGAGTTACGAGCAGTACTTC.

Only one count was recorded for this clone. CDR3 DNA sequence: TGTGCCAGCACACTGGGGACAGGGGGCAATCAGCCCCAGCATTTT. This encodes CASTLGTGGNQPQHF. The chain uses TRBV6-1 and TRBJ1-5; 10 positions agree with TRBD1. Germline CDR1 is MNHNS and CDR2 is SASEGT. The CDR3 totals 15 residues. V lost 7 bases to trimming and J lost 2 bases; unmatched junction nucleotides: 5.

The chain couples TRBV2 to TRBJ2-1; 9 positions agree with TRBD2. There are 15 residues in the CDR3. The V gene's germline CDR1 is SNHLY and CDR2 FYNNEI. Losses at the gene ends were 4 bases for V and 4 bases for J; bases not matched to a gene: 5. CDR3 sequence: CASSGGSGGYNEQFF. The CDR3 DNA is TGTGCCAGCAGTGGCGGTAGCGGGGGATACAATGAGCAGTTCTTC.

The chain recombines TRBV7-2 with TRBJ2-7, with D perhaps TRBD1 (5 bases). The germline V gene encodes CDR1 SGHTA and CDR2 FQGNSA. The CDR3 sequence is 14 residues long. Trimming stripped 5 bases from V and 3 bases from J, with 14 bases between. CDR3 nucleotide sequence: TGTGCCAGCAGCCTTCGGAGAAGGGGCTACGAGCAGTACTTC. Translation gives CASSLRRRGYEQYF.

The rearrangement uses TRBV18 and TRBJ1-3; possible D gene TRBD1, 5 bases. The V gene's germline CDR1 is KGHSH and CDR2 LQKENI. The CDR3 runs to 14 residues. The germline V and J ends were trimmed by 3 bases and 0 bases, with 6 bases remaining between them. Written as DNA, the CDR3 is TGTGCCAGCTCACCCGACAGCTCTGGAAACACCATATATTTT. Its translation: CASSPDSSGNTIYF.

CDR3 nucleotides: TGTGCCACCAGCCCCAACAGGGGGCTTGGCGGGGAGCTGTTTTTT. This gives the protein CATSPNRGLGGELFF. The chain couples TRBV15 to TRBJ2-2; 9 bases are a match to TRBD1. CDR3 size: 15 residues. The junction had 8 bases not matched to a gene; V was cut back by 5 bases and J by 7 bases. The germline CDR1 and CDR2 sequences are LNHNV and YYDKDF (reference sequence).

This clone was seen a few times. This rearrangement joins TRBV19 to TRBJ2-6; D remains ambiguous. There are 13 residues in the CDR3. Germline V gene lookup returns CDR1 LNHDA and CDR2 SQIVND (reference sequence). Trimming took off 5 bases at V and 1 base at J, with 3 bases between the two ends. Here the CDR3 reads CASSQSGANVLTF. In DNA form, the CDR3 reads TGTGCCAGTAGTCAGTCTGGGGCCAACGTCCTGACTTTC.

This sequence joins TRBV9 and TRBJ1-3, with D possibly TRBD1 on 6 matching bases. This CDR3 contains 17 residues. Per germline, CDR1 SGDLS and CDR2 YYNGEE. V lost 2 bases and J lost 0, with 15 bases in between. The CDR3 sequence: CASSVSSGRGSGNTIYF. CDR3 bases: TGTGCCAGCAGCGTTTCCTCTGGCAGGGGCTCTGGAAACACCATATATTTT.

The count of this clone is one. This chain links TRBV28 with TRBJ1-5, with 8 bases identical to TRBD1. The CDR3 consists of 14 residues. V shed 8 bases and J 5 bases; nucleotides not matched to a gene: 8. The germline CDR1 and CDR2 sequences are MDHEN and SYDVKM. CDR3 region: CASGSQDRDQPQHF. The CDR3 region has the DNA TGTGCCAGCGGAAGTCAGGACAGGGATCAGCCCCAGCATTTT.

The chain is built from TRBV7-2 and TRBJ2-1; no clear D. The CDR3 consists of 12 residues. Germline V gene sequence: CDR1 SGHTA, CDR2 FQGNSA. V lost 1 base to trimming and J lost 8 bases, with 6 bases between them. For the CDR3, the DNA is TGTGCCAGCAGCTTAGAGCTATATGAGCAGTTCTTC. This sequence encodes CASSLELYEQFF.

The chain links TRBV10-2 to TRBJ2-1, with 8 bases lining up with TRBD2. Germline lookup yields CDR1 WSHSY and CDR2 SAAADI. The V segment lost 5 bases and the J segment 6 bases; nucleotides outside the gene matches: 9. There are 15 residues in the CDR3. The CDR3 sequence is CASSLSGSPPNEQFF. DNA of the CDR3: TGCGCCAGCAGTCTCAGCGGGAGCCCCCCCAATGAGCAGTTCTTC.

This chain joins TRBV9 and TRBJ2-3; 7 nucleotides align to TRBD2. Germline lookup yields CDR1 SGDLS and CDR2 YYNGEE. V dropped 0 bases and J dropped 4; count of bases not matched to a gene: 11. This CDR3 region has 17 residues. The CDR3 here is CASSVDDLAGAADTQYF. The CDR3 DNA follows: TGTGCCAGCAGCGTAGACGATTTGGCGGGAGCAGCAGATACGCAGTATTTT.

The V call is TRBV18, the J call TRBJ1-2, with unresolved D. Per germline, CDR1 KGHSH and CDR2 LQKENI. Trimming left V 3 bases short and J 6 bases short, with 8 bases between. CDR3 length: 12 amino acids. The CDR3 here is CASSPRRDGYTF. In DNA, the CDR3 is TGTGCCAGCTCACCCCGACGGGATGGCTACACCTTC.

This clone was observed a single time. Other DNA sequences in the sample encode the same CDR3. The rearrangement joins TRBV4-1 to TRBJ2-1, with 8 bases aligning to TRBD2. V was clipped by 0 bases and J by 2 bases; unmatched bases: 6. The CDR3 runs to 17 residues. Germline loops: CDR1 MGHRA, CDR2 YSYEKL. The CDR3 reads CASSQDLGAGAYNEQFF. The CDR3 nucleotides are TGCGCCAGCAGCCAAGATCTGGGAGCGGGAGCCTACAATGAGCAGTTCTTC.

This chain connects TRBV30 to TRBJ2-7; 13 positions agree with TRBD2. Germline V gene data show CDR1 as GTSNPN and CDR2 as SVGIG (reference sequence). With 0 bases clipped from V and 0 bases from J, the junction kept 5 bases outside the gene matches. This CDR3 spans 17 amino acids. The CDR3 coding sequence is TGTGCCTGGAGTGTAGCCCGGACTAGCGGGAGCTCCTACGAGCAGTACTTC. Encoded protein: CAWSVARTSGSSYEQYF.

V usage is TRBV2 and J usage is TRBJ2-3; perhaps TRBD2 as D (6 bases). Germline assignment: CDR1 SNHLY and CDR2 FYNNEI. This CDR3 is 13 amino acids long. Trimming took 3 bases from V and 3 from J, leaving 7 bases between them. CDR3 DNA sequence: TGTGCCAGCAGTGAGGAGGGAACAGATACGCAGTATTTT. The encoded protein is CASSEEGTDTQYF.

This chain links TRBV6-1 with TRBJ1-1; D remains unclear. Germline CDR1 MNHNS, CDR2 SASEGT. The CDR3 is 13 residues long. The V gene lost 5 bases and the J gene lost 1 base, with 8 bases spanning the gap. Here the CDR3 reads CASSRWANTEAFF. For the CDR3, the DNA is TGTGCCAGCAGTCGGTGGGCGAACACTGAAGCTTTCTTT.

Only one count was recorded for this clone. The V call is TRBV10-3, the J call TRBJ1-1; a weak D match, TRBD1 (6 bases). Trimming removed 7 bases at V and 2 bases at J, with 14 bases between. The CDR3 totals 14 residues. Germline lookup yields CDR1 ENHRY and CDR2 SYGVKD. Written as DNA, the CDR3 is TGTGCCATCACCCCGGGACACCTAAACACTGAAGCTTTCTTT. Encoded protein: CAITPGHLNTEAFF.

The chain combines TRBV28 with TRBJ2-3; tentatively, D is TRBD2 (6 bases). V was trimmed by 3 bases and J by 4 bases, leaving 8 bases between them. The V gene's germline CDR1 is MDHEN and CDR2 SYDVKM. CDR3 length: 13 residues. The CDR3 DNA reads TGTGCCAGCAGTTTGTCGGGGGCAGATACGCAGTATTTT. Protein product: CASSLSGADTQYF.

The V gene is TRBV7-9, the J gene TRBJ2-7; 7 bases agree with TRBD2. CDR1 is SEHNR, CDR2 FQNEAQ, per germline (reference sequence). The CDR3 is made up of 15 amino acids. V lost 0 bases, J lost 0 bases, and 2 bases stayed unmatched. CDR3 in amino acids: CASSLAAGLSYEQYF. The DNA for the CDR3 is TGTGCCAGCAGCTTAGCAGCGGGGCTCTCCTACGAGCAGTACTTC.

The genes are TRBV18 and TRBJ2-3; 7 bases line up with TRBD1. The germline V gene has CDR1 KGHSH and CDR2 LQKENI. The V gene end was trimmed by 4 bases and the J gene end by 4 bases; junction bases not matched to a gene: 2. This CDR3 has 13 residues. This CDR3 reads CASSLTGPDTQYF. The CDR3, as DNA: TGTGCCAGCTCACTGACAGGGCCAGATACGCAGTATTTT.

The V gene is TRBV7-9, the J gene TRBJ2-1; a weak D match, TRBD2 (6 bases). CDR3 size: 16 residues. Germline values: CDR1 SEHNR, CDR2 FQNEAQ (reference sequence). With 5 bases removed from V and 6 bases from J, the gap between germline ends came to 20 bases. The CDR3 DNA reads as TGTGCCAGCAGCCCCTTGCCCGAGACTAGAAGCAATGAGCAGTTCTTC. Its translation is CASSPLPETRSNEQFF.

The chain employs TRBV25-1 and TRBJ2-1; no reliable D call. Germline V gives CDR1 MGHDK, CDR2 SYGVNS. CDR3 length: 12 amino acids. Trimming removed 4 bases at V and 8 bases at J, with 9 bases between. The CDR3 spells CASSVSIDEQFF. Written as DNA, the CDR3 is TGTGCCAGCAGTGTGTCTATTGATGAGCAGTTCTTC.

The V and J genes are TRBV28 and TRBJ1-5, with 9 bases fitting TRBD1. The germline CDR1 and CDR2 sequences are MDHEN and SYDVKM. The trim removed 5 bases at V and 6 bases at J, leaving 14 bases unmatched. The CDR3 sequence is 17 residues long. CDR3 amino acids: CASSLTSHRGRGQPQHF. The CDR3 DNA reads TGTGCCAGCAGTCTTACCTCTCACAGGGGGCGCGGTCAGCCCCAGCATTTT. Combining the CDR3 with reference TRBV28 and TRBJ1-5 gives the whole variable domain DVKVTQSSRYLVKRTGEKVFLECVQDMDHENMFWYRQDPGLGLRLIYFSYDVKMKEKGDIPEGYSVSREKKERFSLILESASTNQTSMYLCASSLTSHRGRGQPQHFGDGTRLSIL.

The CDR3 DNA is TGTGCCAGCAGCCACGCTAGCGGGAACAATGAGCAGTTCTTC. Translating gives CASSHASGNNEQFF. The V call is TRBV4-2, the J call TRBJ2-1; 9 nucleotides line up with TRBD2. CDR3 size: 14 residues. The ends lost 3 bases at V and 5 bases at J; junction bases unmatched: 2. Germline V gives CDR1 LGHNA, CDR2 YNFKEQ.

The V call is TRBV11-1, the J call TRBJ2-1; 7 nucleotides match TRBD2. J was trimmed by 4 bases and V by 3 bases; bases with no gene match: 6. Germline CDR1 SGHAT, CDR2 FQDESV (reference sequence). The CDR3 extends over 15 amino acids. The chain's CDR3 is CASSLGGRAYNEQFF. CDR3 sequence (DNA): TGTGCCAGCAGCTTGGGCGGGAGAGCTTACAATGAGCAGTTCTTC.

The rearrangement uses TRBV21-1 and TRBJ2-1; TRBD2 is the table's D call, not checked against the DNA. TRBV21-1 is noted as a pseudogene. The CDR3 has 16 residues. The chain's CDR3 is CASSNPGEGSYNEQFF. The CDR3 DNA sequence: TGTGCCAGCAGCAATCCCGGGGAGGGCTCCTACAATGAGCAGTTCTTC.

The sample holds a few counts of this clone. The chain has TRBV2 and TRBJ1-2; D unresolved. The germline V and J ends were trimmed by 7 bases and 8 bases, with 20 bases remaining between them. The CDR3 extends over 14 amino acids. In germline, CDR1 is SNHLY, CDR2 FYNNEI. This CDR3 reads CASIKGVGSEGYTF. The CDR3 nucleotides are TGTGCCAGCATCAAAGGAGTTGGCTCGGAGGGCTACACCTTC.

This clone appeared a few times. V is TRBV4-1 and J is TRBJ2-5, with 7 bases matching TRBD1. Germline-derived CDR1 and CDR2 are MGHRA and YSYEKL. The CDR3 loop spans 18 amino acids. The trim removed 1 base at V and 1 base at J, leaving 12 bases unmatched. Here the CDR3 DNA reads TGCGCCAGCAGCCAAGCCTTTAAAAAAGGACAGGTCCAAGAGACCCAGTACTTC. Encoded protein: CASSQAFKKGQVQETQYF.

The DNA of the CDR3 is TGTGCCAGTAGTATATGGGGGGGAGGCTCCTACAATGAGCAGTTCTTC. Protein: CASSIWGGGSYNEQFF. This chain connects TRBV19 to TRBJ2-1, with TRBD2 identical over 7 bases. Germline-derived CDR1 and CDR2 are LNHDA and SQIVND (reference sequence). With 2 bases clipped from V and 0 bases from J, the junction kept 4 bases outside the gene matches. CDR3 length equals 16 residues.

The gene calls are TRBV4-2 and TRBJ2-5, with a possible D match to TRBD2 (5 bases). CDR1 is LGHNA, CDR2 YNFKEQ, per germline. V lost 0 bases and J 4 bases, leaving 12 bases between the germline ends. There are 15 residues in the CDR3. The CDR3 DNA reads TGTGCCAGCAGCCAAGATGGGCTAGCTCGAGAGACCCAGTACTTC. Protein sequence: CASSQDGLARETQYF.

This chain joins TRBV30 and TRBJ2-3; D remains ambiguous. Germline-derived CDR1 and CDR2 are GTSNPN and SVGIG (reference sequence). V was trimmed by 2 bases and J by 4 bases, leaving 13 bases between them. This CDR3 has 14 residues. DNA of the CDR3: TGTGCCTGGAGTCCCCCTTACCCGGCAGATACGCAGTATTTT. As protein: CAWSPPYPADTQYF. Together with reference TRBV30 and TRBJ2-3, the CDR3 gives the full variable domain: SQTIHQWPATLVQPVGSPLSLECTVEGTSNPNLYWYRQAAGRGLQLLFYSVGIGQISSEVPQNLSASRPQDRQFILSSKKLLLSDSGFYLCAWSPPYPADTQYFGPGTRLTVL.